The 14 T cell receptor beta chains reported below all come from one sample, sequenced in a study of cytomegalovirus exposure and HLA in healthy donors (dated by TCRdb to 2016 to 2017). The library was generated by the immunoSEQ multiplex PCR assay. A mixture of 60 forward primers for TCR Vbeta segments and 13 reverse primers for TCR Jbeta segments was used in the multiplex PCR. TCRdb took this table from immuneACCESS and kept in-frame rearrangements with V and J called. Such tables lack part of the clones; where checked against another copy, unresolved V genes explain under half of the gap, and the rest is unexplained. The sample table shows nearly 65,000 clones, and 73% are seen once. Together, the top ten hold about 5.5% of the sample. Sequencing was carried out using PBMCs. Receptors were obtained from a man over 45 in good health and CMV-seronegative.

The chain joins TRBV6-5 to TRBJ1-1; D possibly corresponds to TRBD1 (5 bases). The CDR3 has 15 residues. Germline-derived CDR1 and CDR2 are MNHEY and SVGAGI. The V gene lost 0 bases and the J gene lost 1 base, with 9 bases spanning the gap. The CDR3 sequence is CASSYSTVGNTEAFF. The CDR3 nucleotides read TGTGCCAGCAGTTACTCGACAGTTGGGAACACTGAAGCTTTCTTT.

This clone came up a few times. The chain uses TRBV5-1 and TRBJ1-3; no reliable D call. The germline V gene has CDR1 SGHRS and CDR2 YFSETQ. Deletions cut 4 bases from V and 2 bases from J, with 10 bases between. There are 14 residues in the CDR3. This CDR3 is CASSLGKAGNTIYF. In nucleotides, the CDR3 is TGCGCCAGCAGCCTCGGGAAAGCTGGAAACACCATATATTTT.

In its sample, this clone was seen once. The V and J genes are TRBV9 and TRBJ1-2; tentative D call: TRBD1 (5 bases). From germline, CDR1 is SGDLS and CDR2 YYNGEE. The CDR3 runs 15 residues. The V end lost 3 bases, the J end lost 2 bases, and 14 bases lay between the germline ends. CDR3 bases: TGTGCCAGCAGCGGAGACAGCCGTCTCAACTATGGCTACACCTTC. Its protein product is CASSGDSRLNYGYTF.

This rearrangement joins TRBV5-6 to TRBJ1-6, with D perhaps matching TRBD1 (6 bases). Trimming took 4 bases from V and 13 from J, leaving 21 bases between them. CDR3 size: 15 residues. CDR1 is SGHDT, CDR2 YYEEEE, per germline. As DNA, the CDR3 is TGTGCCAGCAGCCAGATGGACAGAATGACCTTCCCCCTCCACTTT. It codes for CASSQMDRMTFPLHF.

Concerning this clone: At one boundary the junction diverges from the germline segment, which might be a read error. The V call is TRBV7-9, the J call TRBJ1-2, with 8 bases fitting TRBD1. Germline CDR1 is SEHNR and CDR2 is FQNEAQ (reference sequence). This CDR3 contains 14 residues. In nucleotides, the CDR3 is TGTTCCAGCAGCTTGGGCGGGACAGGCTATGGCTACACCTTC. Translating it yields CSSSLGGTGYGYTF.

The J gene is TRBJ1-4, the V gene TRBV4-1; D call uncertain. Trimming took off 0 bases at V and 4 bases at J, with 9 bases between the two ends. Germline values: CDR1 MGHRA, CDR2 YSYEKL. This CDR3 comprises 15 residues. CDR3 loop: CASSQDLRYNEKLFF. The DNA of the CDR3 is TGCGCCAGCAGCCAAGATCTTCGGTATAATGAAAAACTGTTTTTT.

The V call is TRBV6-5, the J call TRBJ2-7; 7 bases are a match to TRBD1. Trimming cost V 6 bases and J 6 bases; bases outside gene matches: 8. Germline V gives CDR1 MNHEY, CDR2 SVGAGI. This CDR3 has 13 amino acids. CDR3 residues: CASRNRRGLEQYF. The CDR3 DNA sequence: TGTGCCAGCAGAAATCGAAGGGGGCTCGAGCAGTACTTC.

The chain has TRBV6-1 and TRBJ1-2; the D gene is possibly TRBD1 (6 bases). Germline V gives CDR1 MNHNS, CDR2 SASEGT. The V end lost 2 bases, the J end lost 4 bases, and 20 bases lay between the germline ends. CDR3 length: 17 residues. CDR3 residues: CASSENRETGNTYGYTF. In DNA form, the CDR3 reads TGTGCCAGCAGTGAAAACAGGGAGACAGGAAACACCTATGGCTACACCTTC.

V gene TRBV2 combines with J gene TRBJ2-7; D is unresolved. V was trimmed by 4 bases and J by 6 bases, leaving 7 bases between them. Germline values: CDR1 SNHLY, CDR2 FYNNEI. The CDR3 runs to 11 residues. The CDR3: CASSAYSEQYF. The CDR3 DNA reads TGTGCCAGCAGTGCCTACAGCGAGCAGTACTTC.

This clone came up a few times. The chain is built from TRBV5-1 and TRBJ2-1; 8 bases are shared with TRBD2. This CDR3 has 16 amino acids. CDR1 is SGHRS and CDR2 is YFSETQ in the germline V gene. V lost 0 bases to trimming and J lost 7 bases; unmatched junction nucleotides: 9. This CDR3 is CASSLVPAGARNEQFF. The CDR3 DNA reads as TGCGCCAGCAGCTTGGTACCAGCGGGGGCGCGGAATGAGCAGTTCTTC.

The gene calls are TRBV10-1 and TRBJ2-6; the D gene is possibly TRBD1 (5 bases). The CDR3 runs to 17 residues. From germline, CDR1 is WNHNN and CDR2 SYGVQD (reference sequence). Trimming left V 5 bases short and J 0 bases short, with 14 bases between. The CDR3 protein is CASSPDTRSSGANVLTF. DNA of the CDR3: TGCGCCAGCAGTCCGGACACTCGATCCTCTGGGGCCAACGTCCTGACTTTC.

The V gene is TRBV6-5, the J gene TRBJ2-1; 10 nucleotides align to TRBD2. This CDR3 has 15 amino acids. Germline V gene data show CDR1 as MNHEY and CDR2 as SVGAGI. V lost 0 bases to trimming and J lost 9 bases; unmatched junction nucleotides: 5. The chain's CDR3 is CASSYSSGGASEQFF. For the CDR3, the DNA is TGTGCCAGCAGTTACTCCAGCGGGGGGGCGAGTGAGCAGTTCTTC.

V and J are TRBV9 and TRBJ1-2; 10 positions agree with TRBD1. The V gene end was trimmed by 3 bases and the J gene end by 0 bases; junction bases not matched to a gene: 11. The CDR3 consists of 18 residues. Germline CDR1 and CDR2: SGDLS and YYNGEE. The CDR3 loop reads CASSARTGTGDTNYGYTF. In nucleotides, the CDR3 is TGTGCCAGCAGCGCACGGACCGGGACAGGGGATACTAACTATGGCTACACCTTC. Full variable domain (rest looked up from reference TRBV9 and TRBJ1-2): DSGVTQTPKHLITATGQRVTLRCSPRSGDLSVYWYQQSLDQGLQFLIQYYNGEERAKGNILERFSAQQFPDLHSELNLSSLELGDSALYFCASSARTGTGDTNYGYTFGSGTRLTVV.

A remark on this clone: Compared with germline, one end of the junction differs, possibly owing to a read error. The gene calls are TRBV7-9 and TRBJ1-5, with 10 bases fitting TRBD1. Germline values: CDR1 SEHNR, CDR2 FQNEAQ (reference sequence). The CDR3 consists of 15 residues. The CDR3 DNA reads TGTTCCAGCAGCTTAGTAGGGACAGGGGATCAGCCCCAGCATTTT. As protein: CSSSLVGTGDQPQHF.